This TCR beta chain was recorded in a study of Graves' ophthalmopathy and Graves' hyperthyroidism (dated by TCRdb to the late 2010s). For the study in its entirety: Hyperthyroidism was defined as stable when no progression to ophthalmopathy occurred within 18 months of follow-up. To explore V-J signatures distinguishing ophthalmopathy from hyperthyroidism, a discovery set of some 100 patients (roughly 45 ophthalmopathy, about 57 stable hyperthyroidism) was enrolled. The study used TCR beta repertoire signatures to distinguish Graves' ophthalmopathy from Graves' hyperthyroidism and to predict progression to ophthalmopathy. Following sample collection, hyperthyroidism patients were given methimazole at a starting dose of 30 mg daily, and ophthalmopathy patients were given high-dose intravenous methylprednisolone. An independent validation cohort was composed of fewer than 20 hyperthyroidism patients and more than 15 patients who later progressed from hyperthyroidism to ophthalmopathy. In total, 135 blood samples were TCR-sequenced: around 42 ophthalmopathy, 75 hyperthyroidism and about 17 hyperthyroidism-to-ophthalmopathy patients. In roughly 6 hyperthyroidism patients, the T-cell repertoires found in thyroid tissue were compared with those found in blood. Study-level results and caveats: No statistical method was used to predetermine the sample size, and group allocation was not hidden from the investigators. Ophthalmopathy was separated from stable hyperthyroidism by the 13-signature model with just under 90% sensitivity and roughly 82% specificity in cross-validation and with 80%/75% in the test set. Among expanded thyroid clonotypes with frequency above 0.001, most also showed up in blood, which suggests that blood repertoires may reflect the thyroid immune response. In validation, the model predicted ophthalmopathy progression with about 71% sensitivity and roughly 78% specificity; some 13 predicted patients were CT-confirmed with GO in a median of about 6.1 months.

The CDR3 covers 15 residues, taking in both the cysteine and the phenylalanine. The read is trimmed to its CDR3 DNA, 45 bases read in frame from base 1. The V end loses 0 bases and the J end loses 0 bases, and a stretch of 9 bases separates them. CDR1 is given as SGDLS and CDR2 as YYNGEE, both from the germline V gene. The sample holds many counts of this clonotype. Its antigen is currently not known. Per-nucleotide qualities are absent, and no much larger clonotype sits a single base away. TCR beta CDR3 regions were amplified from RNA transcripts for repertoire sequencing. A first-round RT-PCR used HTBI primers with the Qiagen OneStep RT-PCR kit, followed by a second-round multiplex PCR, size selection and purification. Libraries were sequenced paired-end with 100 bp reads on an Illumina HiSeq2000. The authors' analysis ran thus. SOAPnuke was used for read processing, and reads with adapters, uncalled bases, a mean Phred below 15, or no exact constant-primer or identifier match were discarded. COPE v1.2.5 was used to merge the high-quality paired reads. Each unique nucleotide sequence was defined as a clonotype, and clonotypes were aligned to IMGT TRB V, D and J references with MiTCR v1.1. The analysis was limited to V-J combinations with a frequency above 0.0001, which together covered 99.2% of repertoires. For each V-J combination, a TCR clonal expansion and chaos score was defined as F50 clonal expansion divided by the chaos observed in the TCRdist matrix. Welch's t-statistics and random forest were used to narrow the features down to 13 V-J combinations, which were then fed into a naive Bayes classifier. The Morisita-Horn index was used to measure how similar the thyroid and blood repertoires were. The public sequencing data were trimmed at Q25 with fastp and processed into clonotypes with MiXCR by TCRdb, which kept only in-frame beta chains. Every distinct CDR3 protein forms one entry, paired with its most common genes and DNA. The V and J calls were determined by TCRdb, not by the authors. This sample holds more than 1,000,000 distinct CDR3 sequences; approximately 35% were observed only once. The ten largest clonotypes hold 11% of the sample.

Patients with hyperthyroidism were aged 18 to 65 years, had been newly diagnosed, and had a disease duration of less than 2 months. Patients with other autoimmune diseases, uncontrolled infections, pregnancy or lactation were excluded. Diagnosis relied on clinical symptoms, serum thyroxine, TRAb, thyroid ultrasound and orbital computed tomography. Total RNA was extracted using Trizol reagent, and RNA quality was checked on an Agilent 2100 Bioanalyzer. Sequenced sample: peripheral blood or thyroid tissue (not recorded which). The chain couples TRBV9 to TRBJ1-2, with no reliable assignment of the D segment. This TCR derives from an adult man with Graves' hyperthyroidism. The DNA sequence reads TGTGCCAGCAGCGTAGCGGCAGAAGCTAACTATGGCTACACCTTC. It translates to CASSVAAEANYGYTF.